Listed here are 5 T cell receptor beta chains from one sample, sequenced in a study of regulatory T cells in long-lasting Graves disease. Researchers made TCR beta libraries by using iRepertoire HTBI primers and running Arm-PCR on CDR3 regions. TCRdb re-analysed the multiplex PCR reads in MiXCR, keeping a single row per CDR3 protein. The repertoire holds roughly 360,000 distinct CDR3 sequences, roughly 12% seen once, with under 20% in the top ten. The time point: newly diagnosed GD, antithyroid drugs for less than 3 months. From PBMCs, RNA was extracted and then used to make the TCR library. These sequences were also reported in another study, on T cells in Graves' hyperthyroidism and ophthalmopathy.

This specimen consisted of peripheral blood mononuclear cells (PBMCs), obtained at new diagnosis, from a patient treated with antithyroid drugs. All receptors derive from a woman younger than 30 with Graves disease.

The table lists this clonotype with many counts. The chain combines TRBV29-1 with TRBJ1-2; D is undetermined. The V end was cut by 3 bases, the J end by 1 base, with 6 bases between. This CDR3 comprises 12 residues. The germline gives CDR1 SQVTM, CDR2 ANQGSEA. CDR3 protein: CSVDRFNYGYTF. In DNA form, the CDR3 reads TGCAGCGTTGACCGATTTAACTATGGCTACACCTTC.

The rearrangement uses TRBV10-2 and TRBJ1-1; a possible D gene is TRBD1 (6 bases). CDR3 length: 14 residues. Trimming removed 6 bases at V and 5 bases at J, with 16 bases between. Germline CDR1 WSHSY, CDR2 SAAADI. CDR3 nucleotide sequence: TGCGCCAGCAGGCCCAGGGGCGAAACAACTGAAGCTTTCTTT. Translation gives CASRPRGETTEAFF.

The table lists this clonotype with many counts. This CDR3 is CASSATGRPRSSYEQYF. The CDR3 DNA reads TGTGCCAGCAGCGCCACCGGACGGCCCAGAAGCTCCTACGAGCAGTACTTC. This chain uses TRBV9 with TRBJ2-7; no clear D. Germline lookup yields CDR1 SGDLS and CDR2 YYNGEE. Trimming removed 3 bases from V and 0 bases from J, with 19 bases in between. The CDR3 sequence is 17 residues long.

The table lists this clonotype with many counts. The chain uses TRBV6-1 and TRBJ2-7; TRBD1 matches 7 bases. Looked up from germline, CDR1 is MNHNS and CDR2 is SASEGT. The CDR3 is made up of 13 amino acids. V lost 6 bases and J lost 3; bases outside the gene matches: 5. CDR3 nucleotides: TGTGCCAGCAGAGTCCGGGACAGCTACGAGCAGTACGTC. Translation: CASRVRDSYEQYV.

This clonotype was counted at least ten times. The chain is built from TRBV20-1 and TRBJ2-5; no reliable D call. The V end lost 5 bases, the J end lost 3 bases, and 4 bases lay between the germline ends. This CDR3 is 10 amino acids long. Germline V gene sequence: CDR1 DFQATT, CDR2 SNEGSKA (reference sequence). The DNA of the CDR3 is TGCAGTGCTGCCAAAGAGACCCAGTACTTC. Amino acid sequence: CSAAKETQYF.